This passage covers 10 T cell receptor beta chains from one sample sequenced in a study of T cells in Graves' hyperthyroidism and ophthalmopathy. TCR beta CDR3 region amplification was performed from RNA transcripts. The primer set for the first-round RT-PCR of the TCR CDR3 was HTBI. TCRdb processed the multiplex PCR reads anew with MiXCR; each CDR3 protein has one entry. The repertoire has about 500,000 distinct CDR3 sequences, roughly an eighth of them found once; the top ten carry less than 20%. The source material was blood. Receptor source: a woman aged 18-29 years with Graves' hyperthyroidism.

This clonotype was seen repeatedly, ten times or more. The chain employs TRBV4-1 and TRBJ2-3; 7 bases align to TRBD2. Unmatched junction bases numbered 5, after V lost 3 bases and J lost 2 bases. CDR3 length equals 15 residues. Germline CDR1 is MGHRA and CDR2 is YSYEKL. Written as DNA, the CDR3 is TGCGCCAGCAGCCATGCGCGGGAGTTCACAGATACGCAGTATTTT. Amino acid sequence: CASSHAREFTDTQYF.

At least ten counts were recorded for this clonotype. The V call is TRBV28, the J call TRBJ2-7; 8 nucleotides align to TRBD2. Germline CDR1 MDHEN, CDR2 SYDVKM. The CDR3 extends over 17 amino acids. J lost 0 bases, V lost 4 bases, and 11 bases had no gene match. The CDR3 nucleotides read TGTGCCAGCAGTTCTCGTACCGTAGCGGGAATCTCCTACGAGCAGTACGTC. Its translation is CASSSRTVAGISYEQYV.

This clonotype showed up many times. The chain employs TRBV12-3 or TRBV12-4 and TRBJ2-3; the match to TRBD2 covers 8 bases. This CDR3 spans 15 amino acids. V was pared by 3 bases and J by 6 bases, with 8 bases of the junction left unmatched. This chain's CDR3 is CASSFSQRGRDTQYF. DNA of the CDR3: TGTGCCAGCAGTTTTTCTCAGCGGGGGAGGGATACGCAGTATTTT.

This clonotype has at least ten counts. The chain combines TRBV3-1 with TRBJ2-3; D not resolved. The CDR3 length is 13 residues. Trimming took off 1 base at V and 2 bases at J, with 4 bases between the two ends. Germline V gene lookup returns CDR1 LGHDT and CDR2 YNNKEL (reference sequence). The chain's CDR3 is CASSQGFTDTQYF. CDR3 DNA sequence: TGTGCCAGCAGCCAAGGATTCACAGATACGCAGTATTTT.

This chain joins TRBV7-2 and TRBJ2-3, with D unresolved. V lost 2 bases and J 5 bases, leaving 8 bases between the germline ends. CDR3 length: 13 residues. The germline V gene encodes CDR1 SGHTA and CDR2 FQGNSA. CDR3 protein: CASSLWDRDTQYF. DNA of the CDR3: TGTGCCAGCAGCTTATGGGATCGAGATACGCAGTATTTT.

There are many counts of this clonotype. The rearrangement joins TRBV11-2 to TRBJ1-1; 8 positions match TRBD1. Per germline, CDR1 SGHAT and CDR2 FQNNGV. This CDR3 is 14 amino acids long. The V segment lost 6 bases and the J segment 1 base; nucleotides outside the gene matches: 4. The CDR3 DNA reads TGTGCCAGCAGTACGGACAGGGAGAACACTGAAGCTTTCTTT. Its translation: CASSTDRENTEAFF.

In this sample, this clonotype turned up many times. The rearrangement links TRBV28 to TRBJ1-6; weak D call: TRBD1 (5 bases). In germline, CDR1 is MDHEN, CDR2 SYDVKM. The length of the CDR3 is 16 residues. Trimming took off 4 bases at V and 10 bases at J, with 20 bases between the two ends. The CDR3 here is CASSWGSLRYESPLHF. CDR3 in DNA: TGTGCCAGCAGTTGGGGCAGTCTCCGGTACGAGTCACCCCTCCACTTT.

This clonotype was counted ten times or more. This chain uses TRBV6-1 with TRBJ1-1; D gene ambiguous. Trimming shortened V by 1 base and J by 8 bases, and 8 bases separated the two germline ends. This CDR3 is built from 12 residues. The V gene's germline CDR1 is MNHNS and CDR2 SASEGT. Here the CDR3 reads CASSEGATEAFF. CDR3 coding DNA: TGTGCCAGCAGTGAAGGTGCAACGGAAGCTTTCTTT.

This clonotype was recorded many times. The rearrangement links TRBV11-2 to TRBJ2-1, with TRBD2 identical over 10 bases. CDR3 length equals 17 residues. Trimming took 6 bases from V and 12 from J; bases not matched to a gene: 20. Germline V gene sequence: CDR1 SGHAT, CDR2 FQNNGV. CDR3 sequence reads: CASRPRASGSPYEGQFF. The CDR3 DNA reads TGTGCCAGCAGGCCTAGGGCTAGCGGGAGCCCCTACGAAGGGCAGTTCTTC.

This clonotype has a handful of counts. The missing conserved phenylalanine or tryptophan at the end of this CDR3 makes a read error likely. CDR3 amino acids: CSAPGTSDTDTQYL. CDR3 bases: TGCAGTGCTCCCGGGACTAGCGACACAGATACGCAGTATCTT. The V and J genes are TRBV20-1 and TRBJ2-3, with 10 bases aligning to TRBD2. J lost 2 bases, V lost 5 bases, and 4 bases had no gene match. CDR3 length: 14 residues. Germline V gene lookup returns CDR1 DFQATT and CDR2 SNEGSKA (reference sequence).